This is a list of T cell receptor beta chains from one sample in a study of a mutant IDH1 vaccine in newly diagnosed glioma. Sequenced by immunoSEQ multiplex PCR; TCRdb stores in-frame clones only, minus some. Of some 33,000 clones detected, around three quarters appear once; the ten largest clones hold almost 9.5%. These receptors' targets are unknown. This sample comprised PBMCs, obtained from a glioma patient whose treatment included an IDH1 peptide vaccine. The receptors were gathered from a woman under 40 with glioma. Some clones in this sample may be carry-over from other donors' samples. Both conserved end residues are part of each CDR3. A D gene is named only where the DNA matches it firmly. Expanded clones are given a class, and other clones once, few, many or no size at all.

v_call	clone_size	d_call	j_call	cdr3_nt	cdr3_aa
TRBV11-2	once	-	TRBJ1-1	TGTGCCAGCAGCTTAGTCGGGCTGGGAAGCACTGAAGCTTTCTTT	CASSLVGLGSTEAFF
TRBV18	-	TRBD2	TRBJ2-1	TGTGCCAGCTCGCGAACCGGGACTAGCGGTTACAATGAGCAGTTCTTC	CASSRTGTSGYNEQFF
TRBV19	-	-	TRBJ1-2	TGTGCCAGTAGTCCGGGGGCCGGGACATATTATGGCTACACCTTC	CASSPGAGTYYGYTF
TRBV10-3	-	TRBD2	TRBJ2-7	TGTGCCATCAGTGAGTCGTCCCCAGCGGGAGGCCTCCCCTACGAGCAGTACTTC	CAISESSPAGGLPYEQYF
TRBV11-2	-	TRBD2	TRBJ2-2	TGTGCCAGCAGCTTAGGGACCCGGGGGGTGACCGGGGAGCTGTTTTTT	CASSLGTRGVTGELFF
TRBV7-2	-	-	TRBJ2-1	TGTGCCAGCAGCCCGCTAGCGTTCTCCTACAATGAGCAGTTCTTC	CASSPLAFSYNEQFF
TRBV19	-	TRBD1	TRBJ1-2	TGTGCCAGTAGAAACCAGGACAGGTCAAACTATGGCTACACCTTC	CASRNQDRSNYGYTF
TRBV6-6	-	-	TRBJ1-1	TGTGCCAGCAGTTACGGGACCGGGGTAGCTTTCTTT	CASSYGTGVAFF
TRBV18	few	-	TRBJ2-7	TGTGCCAGCTCACCACTTGGGGCCGCCTCATCCGGCTCCTACGAGCAGTACTTC	CASSPLGAASSGSYEQYF
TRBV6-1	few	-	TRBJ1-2	TGTGCCAGCAGTGAGGGCCGCCGCTATGGCTACACCTTC	CASSEGRRYGYTF
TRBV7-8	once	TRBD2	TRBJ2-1	TGTGCCACTCGAGCGGGGGCCTCCTACAATGAGCAGTTCTTC	CATRAGASYNEQFF
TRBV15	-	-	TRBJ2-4	TGTGCCACCAGCATATACTGGCAGCGTGGTGGCAAAAACATTCAGTACTTC	CATSIYWQRGGKNIQYF
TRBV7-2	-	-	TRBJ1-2	TGTGCCAGCAGCTTAGGCCCGGCAGCCCAAAACTATGGCTACACCTTC	CASSLGPAAQNYGYTF
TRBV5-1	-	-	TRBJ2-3	TGCGCCAGCAGCGTAAGACGTAGCACAGATACGCAGTATTTT	CASSVRRSTDTQYF
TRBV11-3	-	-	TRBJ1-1	TGTGCCAGCAGCTTAAGGCAGAACACTGAAGCTTTCTTT	CASSLRQNTEAFF
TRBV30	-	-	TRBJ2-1	TGTGCCGGGGGCCGGAGCGGGCTGAACACGGATGAGCAGTTCTTC	CAGGRSGLNTDEQFF
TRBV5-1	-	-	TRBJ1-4	TGCGCCAGCAGCCTGGACCTGTCTGTGGCTAATGAAAAACTGTTTTTT	CASSLDLSVANEKLFF
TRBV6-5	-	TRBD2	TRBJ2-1	TGTGCCAGCAGTTTGACTAGCGGGAGTATAAATGAGCAGTTCTTC	CASSLTSGSINEQFF
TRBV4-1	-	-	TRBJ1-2	TGCGCCAGCAGCCAAGATCCGTTTGGTGGTAGGGGTGATGGCTACACCTTC	CASSQDPFGGRGDGYTF
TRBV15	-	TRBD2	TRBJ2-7	TGTGCCACCAGCAGAACGGGGGGGGAAGACTACGAGCAGTACTTC	CATSRTGGEDYEQYF
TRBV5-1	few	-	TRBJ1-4	TGCGCCAGCAGCACCGGGACCGCCGGGGAAAAACTGTTTTTT	CASSTGTAGEKLFF
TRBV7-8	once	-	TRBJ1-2	TGTGCCAGCAGCTTAGGGACGACAGGTTACTATGGCTACACCTTC	CASSLGTTGYYGYTF
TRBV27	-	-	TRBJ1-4	TGTGCCAGCAGGCAGGGTAATGAAAAACTGTTTTTT	CASRQGNEKLFF
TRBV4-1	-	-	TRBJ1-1	TGCGCCAGCAGCCGGGCCCACGGGGATATGAACACTGAAGCTTTCTTT	CASSRAHGDMNTEAFF
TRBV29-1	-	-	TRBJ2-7	TGCAGCGTGACCGGACAGTGGAGCTCCTACGAGCAGTACTTC	CSVTGQWSSYEQYF
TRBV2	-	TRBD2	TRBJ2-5	TGTGCCAGCAGCGGGACTAGCGGGAGGCCGGAAGAGACCCAGTACTTC	CASSGTSGRPEETQYF
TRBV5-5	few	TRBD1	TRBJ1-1	TGTGCCAGCAGCTTTCAGGGGGACACTGAAGCTTTCTTT	CASSFQGDTEAFF
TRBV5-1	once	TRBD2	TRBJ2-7	TGCGCCAGCAGCTTGGGCGGGAGCTCCTACGAGCAGTACTTC	CASSLGGSSYEQYF
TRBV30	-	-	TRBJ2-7	TGTGCCTGGAGTGTACAGTCCTACGAGCAGTACTTC	CAWSVQSYEQYF
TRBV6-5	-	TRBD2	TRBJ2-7	TGTGCCAGCGGGCCCAGGCCTAGCGGGATGGAGCAGTACTTC	CASGPRPSGMEQYF
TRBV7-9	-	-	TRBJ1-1	TGTGCCAGCAGCCCCCCTGGGGCCTCGGGGACTGAAGCTTTCTTT	CASSPPGASGTEAFF
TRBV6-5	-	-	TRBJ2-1	TGTGCCAGCAGTTACTCGGAAGGGGTAGAGCAGTTCTTC	CASSYSEGVEQFF
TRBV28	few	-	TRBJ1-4	TGTGCCAGCAGTTTATCCTTGGACGGGGCTAATGAAAAACTGTTTTTT	CASSLSLDGANEKLFF
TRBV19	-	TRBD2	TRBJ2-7	TGTGCCAGTAGCCCGAGGCTAGCGGGAGGGAAAGGAGACGAGCAGTACTTC	CASSPRLAGGKGDEQYF
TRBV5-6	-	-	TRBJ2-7	TGTGCCAGCAGCTTGGACAGGATCTCCGAGCAGTACTTC	CASSLDRISEQYF
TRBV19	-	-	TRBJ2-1	TGTGCCAGTAGTAACAGGGCCCAAACCTACAATGAGCAGTTCTTC	CASSNRAQTYNEQFF
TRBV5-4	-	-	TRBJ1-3	TGTGCCAGCAGCGGGAAGGGGGAGAAAAACACCATATATTTT	CASSGKGEKNTIYF
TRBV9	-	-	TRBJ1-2	TGTGCCAGCAGCGTAGAGACGGGGAGCTATGGCTACACCTTC	CASSVETGSYGYTF
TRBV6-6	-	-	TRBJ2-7	TGTGCCAGCAGTTTTCCCGAGCAGTACTTC	CASSFPEQYF
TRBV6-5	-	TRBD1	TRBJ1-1	TGTGCCAGCCTAACCAGGGGGCTTTCGGGCACTGAAGCTTTCTTT	CASLTRGLSGTEAFF
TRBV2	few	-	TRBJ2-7	TGTGCCATTACGGGACTTGACTCCTACGAGCAGTACTTC	CAITGLDSYEQYF
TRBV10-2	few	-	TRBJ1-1	TGCGCCAGCAGTGAAGCCGGTCGTCTGGATGAAGCTTTCTTT	CASSEAGRLDEAFF
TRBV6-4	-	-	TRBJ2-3	TGTGCCAGCAGCTTCGGACTGGGCACAGATACGCAGTATTTT	CASSFGLGTDTQYF
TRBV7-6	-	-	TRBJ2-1	TGTGCCAGCAGCTTAGCTTTCGGCAGGGCCCATGAGCAGTTCTTC	CASSLAFGRAHEQFF
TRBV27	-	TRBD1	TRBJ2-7	TGTGCCAGCACAACCCGACAGGGGGTGAACGAGCAGTACTTC	CASTTRQGVNEQYF
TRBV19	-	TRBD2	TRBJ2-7	TGTGCCAGCTCTGGAGCGGGAGGCCACTTCTCCTACGAGCAGTACTTC	CASSGAGGHFSYEQYF
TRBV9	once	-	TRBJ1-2	TGTGCCAGCAGCGTAGTCGGAGGGGACGAGGGCTACACCTTC	CASSVVGGDEGYTF
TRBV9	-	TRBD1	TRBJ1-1	TGTGCCAGCAGCTTACCGGGACAGGGTATCGAGGCTTTCTTT	CASSLPGQGIEAFF
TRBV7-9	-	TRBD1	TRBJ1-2	TGTGCCAGCAGCTTTGCGGACAGGCCTAACTATGGCTACACCTTC	CASSFADRPNYGYTF
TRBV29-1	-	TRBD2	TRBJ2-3	TGCAGCGCGCTAGCGGGAGCGGCAGATACGCAGTATTTT	CSALAGAADTQYF
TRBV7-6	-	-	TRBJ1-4	TGTGCCAGCAGCCTCCGAATCCCCCAGCGTGGGACTAATGAAAAACTGTTTTTT	CASSLRIPQRGTNEKLFF
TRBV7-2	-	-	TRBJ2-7	TGTGCCAGCAGCCACCGGGACTTCTCCTACGAGCAGTACTTC	CASSHRDFSYEQYF